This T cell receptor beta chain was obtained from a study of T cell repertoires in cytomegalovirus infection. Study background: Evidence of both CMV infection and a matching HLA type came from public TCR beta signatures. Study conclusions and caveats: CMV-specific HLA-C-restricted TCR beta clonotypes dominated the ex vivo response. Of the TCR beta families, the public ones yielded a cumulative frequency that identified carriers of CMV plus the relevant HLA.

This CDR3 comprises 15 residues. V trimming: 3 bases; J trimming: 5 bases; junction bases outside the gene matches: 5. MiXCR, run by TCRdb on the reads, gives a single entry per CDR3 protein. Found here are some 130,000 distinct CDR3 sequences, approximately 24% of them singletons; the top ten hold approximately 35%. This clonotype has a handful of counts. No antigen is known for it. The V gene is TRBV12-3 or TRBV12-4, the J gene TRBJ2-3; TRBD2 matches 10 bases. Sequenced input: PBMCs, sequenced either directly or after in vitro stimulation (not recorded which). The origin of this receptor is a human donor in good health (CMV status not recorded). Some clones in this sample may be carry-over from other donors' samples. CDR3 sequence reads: CASSLSGRGEDTQYF. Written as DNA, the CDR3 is TGTGCCAGCAGTTTGAGCGGGAGGGGAGAAGATACGCAGTATTTT.